This T cell receptor (beta chain) is from a study of T cell clonality in common variable immunodeficiency. Data came from immunoSEQ multiplex PCR; TCRdb stores just in-frame clones and leaves some out. Observed are about 34,000 clones, no singletons, with the top ten taking over 0.95%. V lost 3 bases, J lost 1 base, and 10 bases stayed unmatched. Germline V lookup: CDR1 DFQATT, CDR2 SNEGSKA (reference sequence). The CDR3 contains 18 residues. This clone has only a few counts. The read terminates 3 residues before the CDR3 end, so the remaining end is supplied by the germline J gene. The source is a person aged 18 to 70 in good health. The source material was peripheral blood mononuclear cells. This chain uses TRBV20-1 with TRBJ2-5, with 14 bases that match TRBD2. CDR3 sequence: CSARVVPTSGGGQETQYF. The part of the CDR3 DNA that was read is TGCAGTGCTAGGGTTGTCCCGACTAGCGGGGGGGGCCAAGAGACC.